Below are 5 T cell receptor beta chains sequenced from a single sample in a study of T cell responses to AZD1222 COVID-19 vaccine. Produced via immunoSEQ multiplex PCR; TCRdb's table is partial and in-frame only. The repertoire has about 100,000 clones, about 88% of them found once; the top ten carry roughly 2.8%. The sample here was peripheral blood, taken on day 0 of AZD1222 vaccination. The source of these receptors is an adult in good health.

The chain carries TRBV6-5 and TRBJ1-5; 9 bases fit TRBD1. Germline lookup yields CDR1 MNHEY and CDR2 SVGAGI. The V segment lost 6 bases and the J segment 0 bases; nucleotides outside the gene matches: 3. The CDR3 loop spans 15 amino acids. The CDR3 nucleotides are TGTGCCAGCAGACAGGGGGCTTATAGCAATCAGCCCCAGCATTTT. It codes for CASRQGAYSNQPQHF.

The chain links TRBV25-1 to TRBJ2-5; D is perhaps TRBD2 (5 bases). CDR1 and CDR2 (germline): MGHDK, SYGVNS. Trimming took off 3 bases at V and 4 bases at J, with 12 bases between the two ends. The CDR3 length is 14 residues. CDR3 sequence: CASSDPYGGETQYF. The CDR3 DNA follows: TGTGCCAGCAGTGATCCCTATGGAGGAGAGACCCAGTACTTC.

The chain uses TRBV23-1 and TRBJ2-7, with D tentatively TRBD1 (6 bases). TRBV23-1 is identified as an open reading frame with a role that is uncertain. CDR3 size: 14 residues. V was clipped by 0 bases and J by 3 bases, with 9 bases between them. DNA of the CDR3: TGCGCCAGCAGTCAATCAGCCAGGGGCTACGAGCAGTACTTC. Translating gives CASSQSARGYEQYF.

CDR3 nucleotides: TGTGCCAGCAGTAGTTGGGGGAACTCGTATAATTCACCCCTCCACTTT. Its translation is CASSSWGNSYNSPLHF. The V gene is TRBV6-2 or TRBV6-3, the J gene TRBJ1-6; possible D gene TRBD1, 5 bases. This CDR3 is built from 16 residues. Germline values: CDR1 MNHEY, CDR2 SVGEGT. V was cut by 5 bases and J by 4 bases, with 15 bases left in between.

The chain is built from TRBV3-1 (or the pseudogene TRBV3-2) and TRBJ1-2; no clear D gene. Germline V CDR1 and CDR2: LGHDT, YNNKEL (reference sequence). V lost 0 bases and J lost 3, with 17 bases in between. The CDR3 is made up of 17 amino acids. The CDR3 here is CASSQDPAARGHYGYTF. The CDR3 region has the DNA TGTGCCAGCAGCCAAGACCCCGCGGCCCGCGGGCACTATGGCTACACCTTC.